This T cell receptor beta chain derives from a study of CD8 T cells in ankylosing spondylitis. The CDR3 covers 14 residues. The J segment lost 2 bases and the V segment lost 2 bases, leaving 2 bases of the junction unmatched. Germline V lookup: CDR1 MNHEY, CDR2 SVGAGI. This clonotype was seen a few times. Antigen: not known. Study conclusions and caveats: Characteristic of ankylosing spondylitis blood, it appeared, was a TCR beta motif comprising roughly eight highly homologous variants. Disease-linked clones reportedly concentrated significantly in matched ankylosing spondylitis synovial fluid.

From the 5' RACE reads, TCRdb called clonotypes with MiXCR, one entry per CDR3 protein. The table shows 150,000 to 250,000 distinct CDR3 sequences, with around 13% occurring only once. Material for sequencing was blood, either unsorted or a sorted T cell fraction (not recorded which). This TCR was sampled from a male donor with ankylosing spondylitis or in good health (not recorded which). The genes are TRBV6-5 and TRBJ2-7; 8 nucleotides agree with TRBD1. Here the CDR3 reads CASSYEGQAYEQYF. The DNA of the CDR3 is TGTGCCAGCAGTTACGAGGGACAGGCCTACGAGCAGTACTTC.